The 32 T cell receptor beta chains below were found in one sample sequenced in a study of cytomegalovirus exposure and HLA in healthy donors. The PCR ran on 60 Vbeta and 13 Jbeta primers. Some clones are missing from TCRdb's copy, which holds only in-frame ones; the method was immunoSEQ multiplex PCR. The sample consists of roughly 100,000 clones, 65% to 85% of them appearing once. What was sequenced was PBMCs. These receptors originate from a man aged 50-59 years in good health and CMV-seronegative.

The chain is built from TRBV5-6 and TRBJ2-1; TRBD2 might be the D (6 bases). CDR1 and CDR2 from the germline V gene are SGHDT and YYEEEE. This CDR3 has 15 amino acids. Trimming shortened V by 2 bases and J by 0 bases, and 9 bases separated the two germline ends. The CDR3 here is CASSFYGSSYNEQFF. CDR3 in DNA: TGTGCCAGCAGCTTTTACGGGAGCTCCTACAATGAGCAGTTCTTC.

The rearrangement uses TRBV9 and TRBJ1-4; D is uncertain. The germline V and J ends were trimmed by 2 bases and 6 bases, with 14 bases remaining between them. Looked up from germline, CDR1 is SGDLS and CDR2 is YYNGEE. The CDR3 runs 15 residues. The CDR3 protein is CASSVAGREYEKLFF. The CDR3 bases are TGTGCCAGCAGCGTGGCCGGGAGAGAGTATGAAAAACTGTTTTTT. Full variable domain (missing parts from reference TRBV9 and TRBJ1-4): DSGVTQTPKHLITATGQRVTLRCSPRSGDLSVYWYQQSLDQGLQFLIQYYNGEERAKGNILERFSAQQFPDLHSELNLSSLELGDSALYFCASSVAGREYEKLFFGSGTQLSVL.

The gene calls are TRBV6-1 and TRBJ1-6, with a weak D call TRBD1 (5 bases). This CDR3 is 14 amino acids long. The germline CDR1 and CDR2 sequences are MNHNS and SASEGT. V was trimmed by 5 bases and J by 2 bases, leaving 7 bases between them. This CDR3 reads CASSSGPYNSPLHF. In DNA form, the CDR3 reads TGTGCCAGCAGTTCAGGGCCCTATAATTCACCCCTCCACTTT.

The J gene is TRBJ1-2, the V gene TRBV2; D is undetermined. V lost 7 bases and J 0 bases, leaving 12 bases between the germline ends. Germline lookup yields CDR1 SNHLY and CDR2 FYNNEI. This CDR3 contains 14 residues. The CDR3 region is CASKYDIANYGYTF. As DNA, the CDR3 is TGTGCCAGCAAGTATGACATAGCTAACTATGGCTACACCTTC.

V gene TRBV29-1 combines with J gene TRBJ1-1; D unclear. Trimming stripped 0 bases from V and 3 bases from J, with 14 bases between. The V gene's germline CDR1 is SQVTM and CDR2 ANQGSEA. The CDR3 contains 15 residues. CDR3 coding DNA: TGCAGCGTTGAAGATCTAAGACACGGCCACACTGAAGCTTTCTTT. This codes for CSVEDLRHGHTEAFF.

Only one count was recorded for this clone. CDR3 in amino acids: CASRPRVGQGEQYF. The CDR3 region has the DNA TGTGCCAGCAGACCACGCGTGGGCCAGGGCGAGCAGTACTTC. The chain is built from TRBV7-2 and TRBJ2-7; D may be TRBD1 (5 bases). Trimming took off 6 bases at V and 6 bases at J, with 18 bases between the two ends. The CDR3 runs 14 residues. CDR1 and CDR2 from the germline V gene are SGHTA and FQGNSA.

The rearrangement uses TRBV18 and TRBJ1-6, with 8 bases lining up with TRBD1. From germline, CDR1 is KGHSH and CDR2 LQKENI. The CDR3 runs 15 residues. J was trimmed by 7 bases and V by 4 bases; bases with no gene match: 6. The CDR3 coding sequence is TGTGCCAGCTCACGCCGGGACAGGAACAATTCACCCCTCCACTTT. Translation gives CASSRRDRNNSPLHF.

The CDR3 reads CASSDGRGGEQYF. The CDR3 DNA reads as TGTGCCAGCAGTGATGGAAGGGGAGGTGAGCAGTACTTC. The V and J genes are TRBV2 and TRBJ2-7, with D perhaps matching TRBD2 (6 bases). The CDR3 spans 13 residues. V was cut by 3 bases and J by 7 bases, with 13 bases left in between. Germline values: CDR1 SNHLY, CDR2 FYNNEI. Filled out from reference TRBV2 and TRBJ2-7, the complete variable domain reads EPEVTQTPSHQVTQMGQEVILRCVPISNHLYFYWYRQILGQKVEFLVSFYNNEISEKSEIFDDQFSVERPDGSNFTLKIRSTKLEDSAMYFCASSDGRGGEQYFGPGTRLTVT.

This chain links TRBV9 with TRBJ2-1; TRBD2 matches at 12 bases. J gave up 2 bases and V 3 bases, and 3 bases lay outside the gene matches. There are 16 residues in the CDR3. CDR1 is SGDLS, CDR2 YYNGEE, per germline. CDR3 in DNA: TGTGCCAGCAGCGCGACTAGCGGGAGTACCTACAATGAGCAGTTCTTC. Protein product: CASSATSGSTYNEQFF.

This clone appeared a few times. The CDR3 protein is CASSETEDSSIHF. CDR3 nucleotides: TGTGCCAGCAGTGAGACGGAGGACAGCTCCATCCACTTT. The chain links TRBV6-1 to TRBJ1-6; D may be TRBD1 (6 bases). Trimming took 3 bases from V and 17 from J, leaving 17 bases between them. CDR3 length: 13 amino acids. Germline loops: CDR1 MNHNS, CDR2 SASEGT.

The DNA of the CDR3 is TGTGCCAGCAGCGCTACTTCGAATAGAAACACCATATATTTT. Amino acids: CASSATSNRNTIYF. J is TRBJ1-3 and V is TRBV11-2; no clear D gene. Per the germline V gene, CDR1 is SGHAT and CDR2 is FQNNGV. V was cut by 5 bases and J by 5 bases, with 13 bases left in between. There are 14 residues in the CDR3.

The chain couples TRBV28 to TRBJ1-2, with 7 bases identical to TRBD1. Germline V CDR1 and CDR2: MDHEN, SYDVKM. Unmatched junction bases numbered 10, after V lost 8 bases and J lost 7 bases. The CDR3 has 13 residues. Written as DNA, the CDR3 is TGTGCCAGCCGACCTCCGGGACAGACTGGCTACACCTTC. It is translated as CASRPPGQTGYTF.

This clone is deemed medium-sized (0.01 to 0.1%). One junction end disagrees with the germline gene, perhaps due to a read error. V is TRBV7-7 and J is TRBJ2-3; tentatively, D is TRBD2 (5 bases). The germline CDR1 and CDR2 sequences are SSHAT and FNYEAQ (reference sequence). The CDR3 length is 13 residues. Here the CDR3 DNA reads TGTGCTAGCAGTCGGGTCGCGGGCGATACGCAGTATTTT. Translation gives CASSRVAGDTQYF.

The chain is built from TRBV28 and TRBJ2-4; possibly TRBD1 for D (5 bases). This CDR3 is 12 amino acids long. Trimming cost V 8 bases and J 16 bases, with 21 bases left between them. CDR1 is MDHEN and CDR2 is SYDVKM in the germline V gene. The chain's CDR3 is CASASGTGGAYF. CDR3 DNA sequence: TGTGCCAGCGCATCTGGCACAGGCGGTGCCTACTTC. The full variable domain, rest sourced from reference TRBV28 and TRBJ2-4, is DVKVTQSSRYLVKRTGEKVFLECVQDMDHENMFWYRQDPGLGLRLIYFSYDVKMKEKGDIPEGYSVSREKKERFSLILESASTNQTSMYLCASASGTGGAYFGAGTRLSVL.

The chain joins TRBV4-1 to TRBJ1-3; weak D call: TRBD1 (5 bases). The V end lost 3 bases, the J end lost 4 bases, and 13 bases lay between the germline ends. The germline V gene has CDR1 MGHRA and CDR2 YSYEKL. This CDR3 has 15 amino acids. CDR3 in amino acids: CASSQGGTAGNTIYF. The DNA for the CDR3 is TGCGCCAGCAGCCAGGGGGGGACGGCCGGAAACACCATATATTTT.

The chain employs TRBV5-1 and TRBJ1-6; 7 bases match TRBD1. The CDR3 is 14 amino acids. V dropped 5 bases and J dropped 10; count of bases not matched to a gene: 9. Germline V gives CDR1 SGHRS, CDR2 YFSETQ. CDR3 DNA: TGCGCCAGCAGGATTGACAGGGAGGCCTCACCCCTCCACTTT. As protein: CASRIDREASPLHF.

This clone was seen more than once but under ten times. A read error may account for a junction end that differs from germline. The chain links TRBV18 to TRBJ2-2; D perhaps matches TRBD1 (5 bases). The V gene's germline CDR1 is KGHSH and CDR2 LQKENI. The CDR3 is 16 residues long. CDR3 sequence: CASSPNPGQNTGELFF. The CDR3 DNA sequence: TGTGCCAGTTCACCGAATCCTGGACAGAACACCGGGGAGCTGTTTTTT.

V is TRBV4-2 and J is TRBJ2-3, with D unresolved. Trimming left V 1 base short and J 4 bases short, with 6 bases between. Germline CDR1 is LGHNA and CDR2 is YNFKEQ. This CDR3 has 13 residues. The CDR3 bases are TGTGCCAGCAGCCAAGTCTCGTCAGATACGCAGTATTTT. It yields the protein CASSQVSSDTQYF.

This chain links TRBV4-2 with TRBJ2-3; D might be TRBD2 (6 bases). V dropped 4 bases and J dropped 6 bases, with 11 bases sitting between them. Germline lookup yields CDR1 LGHNA and CDR2 YNFKEQ. This CDR3 spans 13 amino acids. CDR3 region: CASSRGEGDTQYF. Written as DNA, the CDR3 is TGTGCCAGCAGCCGGGGGGAAGGGGATACGCAGTATTTT.

The chain uses TRBV15 and TRBJ1-5; D is unresolved. CDR3 length: 13 residues. In germline, CDR1 is LNHNV, CDR2 YYDKDF (reference sequence). Trimming removed 6 bases at V and 2 bases at J, with 8 bases between. The CDR3 spells CATSIGGNQPQHF. CDR3 in DNA: TGTGCCACCAGTATCGGGGGCAATCAGCCCCAGCATTTT.

This clone was observed a handful of times. The J gene is TRBJ2-5, the V gene TRBV7-3, with a weak D call TRBD2 (7 bases). The CDR3 loop spans 14 amino acids. V was clipped by 3 bases and J by 2 bases, with 10 bases between them. Germline lookup yields CDR1 SGHTA and CDR2 FQGTGA. The CDR3 nucleotides read TGTGCCAGCAGCTTGGGAGGGGGACAAGAGACCCAGTACTTC. Translation: CASSLGGGQETQYF.

The chain couples TRBV7-2 to TRBJ2-5; 10 bases fit TRBD2. J lost 5 bases, V lost 2 bases, and 11 bases had no gene match. Per germline, CDR1 SGHTA and CDR2 FQGNSA. The CDR3 has 17 residues. The CDR3 nucleotides are TGTGCCAGCAGCTTACGGCTAGCGGGAGTTTGGGGGGAGACCCAGTACTTC. Its protein product is CASSLRLAGVWGETQYF.

This clone occurred a few times. The V and J genes are TRBV15 and TRBJ1-1; TRBD1 agrees at 11 bases. CDR1 is LNHNV, CDR2 YYDKDF, per germline (reference sequence). CDR3 length: 15 residues. Trimming removed 3 bases from V and 4 bases from J; junction bases left unmatched: 4. CDR3 region: CATSRGGTGGTEAFF. CDR3 in DNA: TGTGCCACCAGCAGGGGGGGGACAGGGGGCACTGAAGCTTTCTTT.

The CDR3 DNA reads TGTGCCACCTGGGACAGGGCCCCGTATGGCTACACCTTC. Its protein is CATWDRAPYGYTF. This chain joins TRBV19 and TRBJ1-2; 9 bases line up with TRBD1. The V gene end was trimmed by 10 bases and the J gene end by 5 bases; junction bases not matched to a gene: 8. The germline CDR1 and CDR2 sequences are LNHDA and SQIVND (reference sequence). This CDR3 is built from 13 residues.

On this clone itself: At the DNA level, this CDR3 is encoded by other sequences in the same sample as well. The chain couples TRBV30 to TRBJ1-1; no firm D call. The germline V gene has CDR1 GTSNPN and CDR2 SVGIG (reference sequence). V was pared by 0 bases and J by 1 base, with 6 bases between. This CDR3 is built from 13 residues. In DNA form, the CDR3 reads TGTGCCTGGAGTGTAGGAGGGAACACTGAAGCTTTCTTT. This sequence encodes CAWSVGGNTEAFF.

This clone was recorded once. J is TRBJ2-1 and V is TRBV7-2; TRBD2 is a possible D gene (5 bases). Germline values: CDR1 SGHTA, CDR2 FQGNSA. This CDR3 is built from 17 residues. V lost 5 bases and J 1 base, leaving 18 bases between the germline ends. The CDR3 DNA follows: TGTGCCAGCAGCCAAAGGAGTGGACTTGCGTCCTACAATGAGCAGTTCTTC. Its translation is CASSQRSGLASYNEQFF. Complete variable domain (other parts from reference TRBV7-2 and TRBJ2-1): GAGVSQSPSNKVTEKGKDVELRCDPISGHTALYWYRQSLGQGLEFLIYFQGNSAPDKSGLPSDRFSAERTGGSVSTLTIQRTQQEDSAVYLCASSQRSGLASYNEQFFGPGTRLTVL.

V is TRBV7-2 and J is TRBJ1-5; 8 nucleotides line up with TRBD1. The CDR3 extends over 14 amino acids. J lost 5 bases, V lost 2 bases, and 2 bases had no gene match. Per germline, CDR1 SGHTA and CDR2 FQGNSA. This CDR3 is CASSLQGADQPQHF. For the CDR3, the DNA is TGTGCCAGCAGCTTACAGGGGGCGGATCAGCCCCAGCATTTT.

The chain is built from TRBV5-1 and TRBJ2-2; 7 bases are a match to TRBD1. V lost 4 bases, J lost 1 base, and 7 bases stayed unmatched. CDR3 length equals 16 residues. Germline assignment: CDR1 SGHRS and CDR2 YFSETQ. In DNA form, the CDR3 reads TGCGCCAGCAGCGGTCCGGGACAGAGGAACACCGGGGAGCTGTTTTTT. Translation: CASSGPGQRNTGELFF.

The chain links TRBV19 to TRBJ2-7; TRBD1 might be the D (6 bases). V was shortened by 6 bases and J by 1 base, with 13 bases between the two germline ends. Per the germline V gene, CDR1 is LNHDA and CDR2 is SQIVND (reference sequence). The CDR3 runs 14 residues. The chain's CDR3 is CASRHTGSSYEQYF. The CDR3 region has the DNA TGTGCCAGTAGACATACAGGGTCGTCCTACGAGCAGTACTTC. The full variable domain, in which reference TRBV19 and TRBJ2-7 provide the parts outside the CDR3, is DGGITQSPKYLFRKEGQNVTLSCEQNLNHDAMYWYRQDPGQGLRLIYYSQIVNDFQKGDIAEGYSVSREKKESFPLTVTSAQKNPTAFYLCASRHTGSSYEQYFGPGTRLTVT.

This CDR3 reads CASHGTVGGSPLHF. The DNA of the CDR3 is TGTGCCAGCCACGGGACCGTCGGGGGTTCACCCCTCCACTTT. The rearrangement links TRBV6-1 to TRBJ1-6; D is possibly TRBD1 (5 bases). This CDR3 has 14 amino acids. The germline CDR1 and CDR2 sequences are MNHNS and SASEGT. Trimming pared 8 bases from V and 9 bases from J, leaving 17 bases between.

This clone was picked up a small number of times. This chain connects TRBV7-2 to TRBJ1-2; the D gene is possibly TRBD1 (5 bases). CDR1 and CDR2 from the germline V gene are SGHTA and FQGNSA. This CDR3 is built from 14 residues. Trimming removed 1 base at V and 4 bases at J, with 10 bases between. CDR3 in amino acids: CASSLGRGAYGYTF. In nucleotides, the CDR3 is TGTGCCAGCAGCTTAGGACGTGGGGCCTATGGCTACACCTTC.

The chain uses TRBV10-2 and TRBJ1-5; TRBD1 matches at 9 bases. V shed 6 bases, J shed 1 base, and the junction held 7 bases outside the gene matches. Germline V gene lookup returns CDR1 WSHSY and CDR2 SAAADI. There are 16 residues in the CDR3. The CDR3: CASRGAGQGSNQPQHF. The CDR3 nucleotides are TGCGCCAGCAGGGGGGCGGGACAGGGAAGCAATCAGCCCCAGCATTTT.